This TCR beta chain originates from a study of radiotherapy plus CTLA-4 blockade in lung cancer. Points from the study as a whole: Reportedly, early blood T cell clone dynamics best predicted response, with interferon-beta. Radiotherapy with ipilimumab was followed by blood expansion of tumor-derived clones.

In chemo-refractory metastatic non-small-cell lung cancer, patients got ipilimumab CTLA-4 blockade together with focal radiation. On this clone: No antigen is known for it.

CDR1 SGHNT and CDR2 YENEEA come from the germline V gene. This CDR3 has 15 amino acids. V dropped 0 bases and J dropped 5 bases, with 11 bases sitting between them. Clones were sequenced by immunoSEQ multiplex PCR, and TCRdb holds only the in-frame ones, with some missing. This table has about 51,000 clones, around 75% appearing once. The receptor was isolated from a human donor with non-small cell lung cancer who had a complete response to radiotherapy plus ipilimumab. The sequencing here drew on peripheral blood, taken from a patient treated with radiotherapy plus ipilimumab. The V call is TRBV11-3, the J call TRBJ2-1; TRBD2 might be the D (7 bases). The CDR3 DNA follows: TGTGCCAGCAGCTTAGAGGGCGGGGGCAACAATGAGCAGTTCTTC. Residues: CASSLEGGGNNEQFF.